This T cell receptor (beta chain) was retrieved from a study of blood T cell repertoires in COVID-19. Profiled with immunoSEQ multiplex PCR; TCRdb holds only in-frame clones, not every one. This sample carries 140,000 to 150,000 clones, around 81% of them seen once, and the ten largest clones take 8.2%. The sample comprised peripheral blood. The clonotype originates from a human donor in a cohort sampled during active COVID-19.

Here the CDR3 DNA reads TGTGCCAGCAGCCCCGGGACTTCCACAGATACGCAGTATTTT. Protein sequence: CASSPGTSTDTQYF. The rearrangement uses TRBV7-3 and TRBJ2-3; a weak D match, TRBD2 (6 bases). V lost 5 bases and J 2 bases, leaving 11 bases between the germline ends. CDR1 is SGHTA and CDR2 is FQGTGA in the germline V gene. This CDR3 region has 14 residues.